Below are 4 T cell receptor beta chains sequenced from a single sample in a study of blood T cell repertoires in COVID-19. Only in-frame clones appear in the TCRdb table, and some are missing; sequencing was by immunoSEQ multiplex PCR. The profile shows 250,000 to 300,000 clones, just under 90% of them singletons. Sample: peripheral blood. The receptors shown here come from a woman between 45 and 60 years old with COVID-19, enrolled during active disease.

This chain uses TRBV7-9 with TRBJ2-2; possibly TRBD1 for D (6 bases). The CDR3 sequence is 16 residues long. Germline V gives CDR1 SEHNR, CDR2 FQNEAQ (reference sequence). Between the trimmed V and J ends, which lost 5 bases and 0 bases, there was a span of 13 bases. The CDR3 here is CASSHLDSSNTGELFF. The CDR3 DNA sequence: TGTGCCAGCAGCCACCTGGACAGCTCGAACACCGGGGAGCTGTTTTTT.

The CDR3 nucleotides read TGTGCCTGGAGTGTACTTGGCGCCGACAGGGGTGGTGAGCAGTACTTC. As protein: CAWSVLGADRGGEQYF. The J gene is TRBJ2-7, the V gene TRBV30, with TRBD1 matching 8 bases. J lost 7 bases, V lost 0 bases, and 14 bases had no gene match. CDR1 and CDR2 from the germline V gene are GTSNPN and SVGIG (reference sequence). The CDR3 is 16 amino acids.

The chain joins TRBV7-9 to TRBJ2-7; the match to TRBD1 covers 8 bases. Germline CDR1 is SEHNR and CDR2 is FQNEAQ (reference sequence). The CDR3 covers 15 residues. The ends lost 0 bases at V and 3 bases at J; junction bases unmatched: 4. The CDR3 reads CASSLAGQEYYEQYF. The CDR3 nucleotides read TGTGCCAGCAGCTTAGCGGGACAGGAGTACTACGAGCAGTACTTC.

This clone was counted a single time. The V gene is TRBV7-8, the J gene TRBJ2-3; 10 bases are a match to TRBD2. Losses at the gene ends were 4 bases for V and 5 bases for J; bases not matched to a gene: 12. This CDR3 comprises 17 residues. Germline assignment: CDR1 SGHVS and CDR2 FQNEAQ. CDR3: CASSYTGTSVGGDTQYF. The CDR3 nucleotides read TGTGCCAGCAGCTACACCGGGACTAGCGTTGGGGGAGATACGCAGTATTTT.